Described below is a single T cell receptor beta chain sequence and its context. What it recognizes is unknown. Time point: persistent/refractory GD, antithyroid drugs over 5 years with positive TRAb. With RNA extracted from PBMCs as input, the TCR library was made. The authors diagnosed Graves' disease using American Thyroid Association guidelines. The data stem from a study of regulatory T cells in long-lasting Graves disease. Findings of the study overall: Newly diagnosed disease favored TRBV20-1 and TRBJ2-1 over persistent disease. Fewer public clonotypes were shared by new patients (over 950) than by persistent patients (2,741).

The CDR3 runs to 15 residues. Germline V gene data show CDR1 as LGHDT and CDR2 as YNNKEL (reference sequence). Between the trimmed V and J ends, which lost 4 bases and 3 bases, there was a span of 16 bases. To make TCR beta libraries, researchers used iRepertoire HTBI primers and Arm-PCR of CDR3 regions. Per the study methods: The identification of 60 or so TRBV and 14 TRBJ segments was made across samples. TCRdb passed the multiplex PCR reads through MiXCR, listing each CDR3 protein once. The V and J calls were not made by the authors but by TCRdb's processing. This table holds over 650,000 distinct CDR3 sequences, 25% to 35% found once.

The sequence was obtained from a female donor with Graves disease. V and J are TRBV3-1 and TRBJ2-7; D possibly corresponds to TRBD2 (6 bases). This specimen consisted of peripheral blood mononuclear cells (PBMCs), obtained when the disease was refractory, from a patient treated with antithyroid drugs. CDR3 DNA sequence: TGTGCCAGCAGCCTTCAACACGGGGGAGACTACGAGCAGTACTTC. Residues: CASSLQHGGDYEQYF.